Following are 20 T cell receptor beta chains from one sample sequenced in a study of blood T cell repertoires in COVID-19. Clones were sequenced by immunoSEQ multiplex PCR, and TCRdb holds only the in-frame ones, with some missing. The sample includes around 270,000 clones, about 91% of them seen just once. The sequencing sample was made of peripheral blood. The origin of the receptors is a person under 35 with COVID-19, enrolled during active disease.

The V call is TRBV27, the J call TRBJ2-7; tentatively, D is TRBD1 (6 bases). The V gene's germline CDR1 is MNHEY and CDR2 SMNVEV (reference sequence). The CDR3 spans 13 residues. Trimming cost V 8 bases and J 0 bases, with 11 bases left between them. DNA of the CDR3: TGTGCCAGCGGCTGGGGGCACTCCTACGAGCAGTACTTC. This gives the protein CASGWGHSYEQYF.

The chain couples TRBV2 to TRBJ1-6; no clear D. Trimming removed 3 bases at V and 10 bases at J, with 10 bases between. CDR3 length: 13 amino acids. CDR1 SNHLY and CDR2 FYNNEI come from the germline V gene. The CDR3 DNA is TGTGCCAGCAGTGAGAGCAGAGGCTCACCCCTCCACTTT. Translation gives CASSESRGSPLHF.

The chain couples TRBV2 to TRBJ1-2; D is unresolved. CDR1 is SNHLY and CDR2 is FYNNEI in the germline V gene. This CDR3 comprises 17 residues. Trimming shortened V by 4 bases and J by 2 bases, and 20 bases separated the two germline ends. The CDR3 here is CASSARESVVPNYGYTF. DNA of the CDR3: TGTGCCAGCAGTGCGAGGGAAAGTGTAGTCCCCAACTATGGCTACACCTTC.

V gene TRBV14 combines with J gene TRBJ2-1; 12 nucleotides line up with TRBD2. There are 15 residues in the CDR3. CDR1 SGHDN and CDR2 FVKESK come from the germline V gene. The V and J ends lost 4 bases and 7 bases, in that order; junction bases with no gene match: 5. This CDR3 is CASSPLAGGPNEQFF. The CDR3 coding sequence is TGTGCCAGCAGCCCTCTAGCGGGAGGGCCGAATGAGCAGTTCTTC.

V gene TRBV4-2 combines with J gene TRBJ2-7, with TRBD2 matching over 8 bases. This CDR3 is 14 amino acids long. The germline CDR1 and CDR2 sequences are LGHNA and YNFKEQ. The trim removed 6 bases at V and 4 bases at J, leaving 8 bases unmatched. The CDR3 loop is CASSYSGSIYEQYF. The CDR3 region has the DNA TGTGCCAGCAGTTACAGCGGGAGTATTTACGAGCAGTACTTC.

The chain carries TRBV6-2 or TRBV6-3 and TRBJ2-5; D is perhaps TRBD2 (6 bases). V lost 4 bases, J lost 5 bases, and 14 bases lay in between. The germline CDR1 and CDR2 sequences are MNHEY and SVGEGT. CDR3 size: 14 residues. The CDR3 region is CASSLRLEGETQYF. For the CDR3, the DNA is TGTGCCAGCAGTTTGAGACTAGAGGGGGAGACCCAGTACTTC.

This clone was picked up one time. This chain links TRBV30 with TRBJ1-6, with D unresolved. The V and J ends lost 2 bases and 0 bases respectively, with 8 bases between them. The CDR3 is 15 residues long. The germline gives CDR1 GTSNPN, CDR2 SVGIG (reference sequence). The CDR3 DNA reads TGTGCCTGGAGTACGGGGAGCTCCTATAATTCACCCCTCCACTTT. Translation: CAWSTGSSYNSPLHF.

Comment on this clone: Mismatch with germline at one junction end may stem from a read error. The CDR3 protein is CASSYLDSQGTQYF. The DNA of the CDR3 is TGTGCCAGCAGTTATCTCGACAGCCAAGGGACCCAGTACTTC. This sequence joins TRBV6-5 and TRBJ2-5, with D possibly TRBD1 on 5 matching bases. This CDR3 region has 14 residues. Germline CDR1 is MNHEY and CDR2 is SVGAGI.

The V gene is TRBV11-3, the J gene TRBJ2-7, with a weak D call TRBD1 (6 bases). Trimming shortened V by 3 bases and J by 0 bases, and 15 bases separated the two germline ends. Looked up from germline, CDR1 is SGHNT and CDR2 is YENEEA. The CDR3 runs 16 residues. The CDR3 region is CASSLEPGHLSYEQYF. As DNA, the CDR3 is TGTGCCAGCAGCTTGGAGCCGGGACACCTCTCCTACGAGCAGTACTTC.

This clone was detected once. The chain is built from TRBV29-1 and TRBJ1-1; tentative D call: TRBD1 (5 bases). The V gene's germline CDR1 is SQVTM and CDR2 ANQGSEA. The CDR3 extends over 12 amino acids. The ends were cut back, 8 bases at V and 7 bases at J, with 17 bases in the middle. CDR3 in amino acids: CSSVGGRGEAFF. CDR3 nucleotides: TGCAGCTCTGTCGGGGGAAGGGGTGAAGCTTTCTTT.

The chain employs TRBV7-8 and TRBJ2-3, with D hard to call. Trimming removed 5 bases from V and 0 bases from J, with 9 bases in between. Germline V gene sequence: CDR1 SGHVS, CDR2 FQNEAQ. This CDR3 spans 14 amino acids. CDR3 residues: CASSPMRSTDTQYF. CDR3 nucleotide sequence: TGTGCCAGCAGCCCCATGCGGAGCACAGATACGCAGTATTTT.

The chain uses TRBV6-5 and TRBJ1-5; D not resolved. V was pared by 5 bases and J by 6 bases, with 14 bases between. The CDR3 runs 14 residues. Germline values: CDR1 MNHEY, CDR2 SVGAGI. As DNA, the CDR3 is TGTGCCAGCAGTCTGGGCCTTGAGGGTCAGCCCCAGCATTTT. Protein: CASSLGLEGQPQHF.

V gene TRBV12-3 or TRBV12-4 combines with J gene TRBJ1-1; D is undetermined. Trimming stripped 3 bases from V and 2 bases from J, with 7 bases between. The CDR3 spans 13 residues. Here the CDR3 reads CASSFRSNTEAFF. The CDR3 DNA reads TGTGCCAGCAGTTTTCGCAGTAACACTGAAGCTTTCTTT.

The chain combines TRBV6-2 or TRBV6-3 with TRBJ2-2, with 9 bases fitting TRBD2. The V gene's germline CDR1 is MNHEY and CDR2 SVGEGT. V was clipped by 3 bases and J by 6 bases; unmatched bases: 14. CDR3 size: 18 residues. The CDR3 reads CASSYSLRGRARAGELFF. DNA for the CDR3: TGTGCCAGCAGTTATAGCCTACGCGGGAGGGCCCGTGCCGGGGAGCTGTTTTTT.

The chain couples TRBV19 to TRBJ2-2; D unclear. There are 14 residues in the CDR3. Germline values: CDR1 LNHDA, CDR2 SQIVND (reference sequence). The V and J ends lost 5 bases and 3 bases respectively, with 10 bases between them. As DNA, the CDR3 is TGTGCCAGTAGTGTCATACAGTACACCGGGGAGCTGTTTTTT. Its translation is CASSVIQYTGELFF.

The chain is built from TRBV5-6 and TRBJ2-3; TRBD2 is a possible D gene (6 bases). This CDR3 is 15 amino acids long. In germline, CDR1 is SGHDT, CDR2 YYEEEE. The V gene lost 8 bases and the J gene lost 6 bases, with 22 bases spanning the gap. Here the CDR3 DNA reads TGTGCCAGTATTCGACTAGATATGGCCTATGATACGCAGTATTTT. This codes for CASIRLDMAYDTQYF.

V gene TRBV7-2 combines with J gene TRBJ2-7, with 7 nucleotides matching TRBD2. Germline V gene lookup returns CDR1 SGHTA and CDR2 FQGNSA. V was clipped by 4 bases and J by 6 bases; unmatched bases: 9. The CDR3 runs to 14 residues. CDR3 bases: TGTGCCAGCAGCTCCCGGACTAGAGGTCCCGAGCAGTACTTC. Its protein product is CASSSRTRGPEQYF.

The chain is built from TRBV6-6 and TRBJ2-1; D is unresolved. Per germline, CDR1 MNHNY and CDR2 SVGAGI (reference sequence). This CDR3 is 15 amino acids long. Deletions cut 2 bases from V and 4 bases from J, with 12 bases between. CDR3 protein: CASSYAEIGYNEQFF. The CDR3, as DNA: TGTGCCAGCAGTTACGCGGAGATAGGTTACAATGAGCAGTTCTTC.

The chain joins TRBV11-2 to TRBJ1-1; tentatively, D is TRBD1 (5 bases). The CDR3 runs to 14 residues. Between the trimmed V and J ends, which lost 0 bases and 10 bases, there was a span of 15 bases. The germline gives CDR1 SGHAT, CDR2 FQNNGV. The CDR3 DNA follows: TGTGCCAGCAGCTTAGACCTAAGGGGAATGACAGCTTTCTTT. It encodes CASSLDLRGMTAFF.

This clone was counted once. The chain employs TRBV11-2 and TRBJ1-5; D is possibly TRBD1 (6 bases). This CDR3 is 15 amino acids long. The ends were cut back, 1 base at V and 7 bases at J, with 14 bases in the middle. Germline V gives CDR1 SGHAT, CDR2 FQNNGV. CDR3 nucleotides: TGTGCCAGCAGCTTAGGGGCCGGGACAAAACAGCCCCAGCATTTT. It yields the protein CASSLGAGTKQPQHF.